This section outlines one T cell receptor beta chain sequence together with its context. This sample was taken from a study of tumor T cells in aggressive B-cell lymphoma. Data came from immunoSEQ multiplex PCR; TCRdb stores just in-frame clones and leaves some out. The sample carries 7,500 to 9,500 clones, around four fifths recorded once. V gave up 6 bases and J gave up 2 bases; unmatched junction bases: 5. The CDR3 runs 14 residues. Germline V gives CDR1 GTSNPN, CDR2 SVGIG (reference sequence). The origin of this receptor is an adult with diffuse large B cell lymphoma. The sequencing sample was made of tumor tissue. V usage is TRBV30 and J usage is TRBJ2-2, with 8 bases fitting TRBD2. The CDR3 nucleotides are TGTGCCTGTAAAGCGGGAGTTAACACCGGGGAGCTGTTTTTT. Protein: CACKAGVNTGELFF.